The 30 T cell receptor beta chains listed next were all sequenced from one sample in a study of blood T cells in healthy people across ages. The authors ran a second PCR of about 7 to 12 cycles using a sample-barcoded 5' primer and a J-beta primer mix. TCRdb ran MiXCR on the 5' RACE reads and lists one entry per CDR3 protein. Among approximately 880,000 distinct CDR3 sequences listed, about 48% were seen once. Input material: blood. Source of these receptors: a man between 25 and 39 years old in good health.

This clonotype was recorded once. The chain carries TRBV20-1 and TRBJ2-6; D gene ambiguous. The CDR3 consists of 14 residues. Trimming stripped 3 bases from V and 0 bases from J, with 6 bases between. Germline CDR1 is DFQATT and CDR2 is SNEGSKA (reference sequence). The CDR3 reads CSASGPSGANVLTF. For the CDR3, the DNA is TGCAGTGCTAGTGGACCCTCTGGGGCCAACGTCCTGACTTTC.

The sample holds a few counts of this clonotype. The V gene is TRBV4-1, the J gene TRBJ2-7; tentative D call: TRBD2 (5 bases). CDR1 and CDR2 (germline): MGHRA, YSYEKL. This CDR3 is built from 15 residues. Trimming removed 0 bases from V and 6 bases from J, with 15 bases in between. CDR3 sequence (DNA): TGCGCCAGCAGCCAAGATTACGGGATTGTGGGCGAGCAGTACTTC. This codes for CASSQDYGIVGEQYF.

Regarding this clonotype: One junction end does not reproduce the germline sequence, and a read error may be involved. V and J are TRBV12-3 or TRBV12-4 and TRBJ1-2, with D unresolved. The CDR3 covers 13 residues. This chain's CDR3 is CACSRGRDYGYTF. CDR3 nucleotide sequence: TGCGCCTGCAGCCGCGGCAGAGACTATGGCTACACCTTC.

The chain employs TRBV12-3 or TRBV12-4 and TRBJ1-5; 9 bases fit TRBD1. V shed 2 bases and J 7 bases; nucleotides not matched to a gene: 9. The CDR3 consists of 16 residues. The CDR3 bases are TGTGCCAGCAGTTTAATGACAGGGGGGAATGGGCAGCCCCAGCATTTT. It specifies CASSLMTGGNGQPQHF.

The V and J genes are TRBV28 and TRBJ2-5, with 7 bases matching TRBD1. The CDR3 extends over 14 amino acids. V gave up 3 bases and J gave up 13 bases; unmatched junction bases: 14. The germline CDR1 and CDR2 sequences are MDHEN and SYDVKM. The DNA for the CDR3 is TGTGCCAGCAGTTTCAGGGATACGACAGGGCAAAGGTACTTC. As protein: CASSFRDTTGQRYF.

This clonotype turned up a few times. The J gene is TRBJ2-1, the V gene TRBV4-3; weak D call: TRBD2 (6 bases). With 0 bases removed from V and 6 bases from J, the gap between germline ends came to 12 bases. Looked up from germline, CDR1 is LGHNA and CDR2 is YSLEER. CDR3 length: 15 amino acids. CDR3 amino acids: CASSQEQVGGNEQFF. CDR3 DNA: TGCGCCAGCAGCCAAGAGCAGGTGGGGGGCAATGAGCAGTTCTTC.

This clonotype turned up a few times. The chain employs TRBV20-1 and TRBJ1-4; tentative D call: TRBD1 (6 bases). Germline V CDR1 and CDR2: DFQATT, SNEGSKA (reference sequence). This CDR3 has 16 residues. V was clipped by 3 bases and J by 2 bases, with 16 bases between them. This CDR3 is CSASPRGRRTNEKLFF. Here the CDR3 DNA reads TGCAGTGCTAGTCCCCGGGGGCGCCGCACTAATGAAAAACTGTTTTTT.

The genes are TRBV4-1 and TRBJ1-5; D may be TRBD1 (5 bases). CDR3 length: 16 residues. V was pared by 5 bases and J by 8 bases, with 22 bases between. CDR1 and CDR2 from the germline V gene are MGHRA and YSYEKL. CDR3 loop: CASSIGTQPSHEPQHF. In nucleotides, the CDR3 is TGCGCCAGCAGCATAGGGACCCAACCTTCCCATGAGCCCCAGCATTTT.

CDR3: CASSADGSSYNEQFF. Written as DNA, the CDR3 is TGCGCCAGCAGCGCCGACGGTAGCTCCTACAATGAGCAGTTCTTC. The V and J genes are TRBV5-1 and TRBJ2-1; D uncertain. Germline lookup yields CDR1 SGHRS and CDR2 YFSETQ. The CDR3 loop spans 15 amino acids. The V and J ends lost 4 bases and 0 bases respectively, with 11 bases between them.

A few counts support this clonotype. V and J are TRBV10-3 and TRBJ1-6; D is possibly TRBD1 (6 bases). The V gene's germline CDR1 is ENHRY and CDR2 SYGVKD. Deletions cut 3 bases from V and 5 bases from J, with 17 bases between. The CDR3 contains 17 residues. The CDR3 sequence is CAISDTSGAFDNSPLHF. The CDR3 nucleotides read TGTGCCATCAGTGATACTTCGGGGGCGTTCGATAATTCACCCCTCCACTTT.

The chain couples TRBV24-1 to TRBJ2-1, with 10 bases aligning to TRBD2. After removal of 4 bases from V and 7 bases from J, the junction contained 9 bases not matched to a gene. This CDR3 comprises 16 residues. Germline V gives CDR1 KGHDR, CDR2 SFDVKD. The CDR3 here is CATSEPLAGFVNEQFF. Written as DNA, the CDR3 is TGTGCCACCAGTGAACCACTAGCGGGGTTTGTAAATGAGCAGTTCTTC.

This rearrangement joins TRBV3-1 to TRBJ2-5; 8 bases are shared with TRBD1. In germline, CDR1 is LGHDT, CDR2 YNNKEL (reference sequence). J was trimmed by 5 bases and V by 3 bases; bases with no gene match: 5. This CDR3 spans 14 amino acids. The CDR3 DNA follows: TGTGCCAGCAGCCAGGCAGGGGGCGACGAGACCCAGTACTTC. Translated, it gives CASSQAGGDETQYF.

This clonotype was observed a few times. The CDR3: CSFRGAISGEQYF. The CDR3 DNA is TGCAGCTTCCGGGGCGCGATTAGTGGCGAGCAGTACTTC. This sequence joins TRBV20-1 and TRBJ2-7, with D perhaps TRBD1 or TRBD2 (5 bases each). The germline CDR1 and CDR2 sequences are DFQATT and SNEGSKA (reference sequence). The CDR3 length is 13 residues.

The chain combines TRBV11-2 with TRBJ2-5; tentatively, D is TRBD1 (5 bases). Germline assignment: CDR1 SGHAT and CDR2 FQNNGV. The CDR3 has 14 residues. V gave up 1 base and J gave up 11 bases, with 17 bases separating them. The CDR3 here is CASSLAQGRGEQYF. CDR3 sequence (DNA): TGTGCCAGCAGCTTAGCCCAGGGTCGAGGTGAGCAGTACTTC.

At least ten counts were recorded for this clonotype. The rearrangement links TRBV10-3 to TRBJ2-1; the D gene is possibly TRBD2 (6 bases). Looked up from germline, CDR1 is ENHRY and CDR2 is SYGVKD. V was pared by 0 bases and J by 6 bases, with 6 bases between. The CDR3 is made up of 13 amino acids. CDR3 residues: CAISESEGNEQFF. The CDR3 nucleotides are TGTGCCATCAGTGAGTCGGAGGGCAATGAGCAGTTCTTC.

The chain combines TRBV27 with TRBJ2-3; 9 bases agree with TRBD1. The CDR3 is made up of 15 amino acids. The J segment lost 8 bases and the V segment lost 5 bases, leaving 11 bases of the junction unmatched. CDR1 and CDR2 (germline): MNHEY, SMNVEV (reference sequence). The CDR3 spells CASSRPGQGASTQYF. CDR3 in DNA: TGTGCCAGCAGTCGCCCGGGACAGGGCGCGAGTACGCAGTATTTT.

This clonotype was observed a few times. V gene TRBV28 combines with J gene TRBJ2-1, with 7 bases identical to TRBD2. This CDR3 contains 17 residues. Germline V lookup: CDR1 MDHEN, CDR2 SYDVKM. V lost 5 bases to trimming and J lost 0 bases; unmatched junction nucleotides: 10. The CDR3 bases are TGTGCCAGCAGTACACCTGGGGGAGGGAGCTCCTACAATGAGCAGTTCTTC. This sequence encodes CASSTPGGGSSYNEQFF.

This clonotype occurred a few times. The chain uses TRBV7-9 and TRBJ2-1, with D unresolved. The CDR3 length is 13 residues. Per germline, CDR1 SEHNR and CDR2 FQNEAQ (reference sequence). V lost 2 bases and J 7 bases, leaving 9 bases between the germline ends. The chain's CDR3 is CASSLSTINEQFF. As DNA, the CDR3 is TGTGCCAGCAGCTTATCGACAATTAATGAGCAGTTCTTC.

The V call is TRBV20-1, the J call TRBJ2-1, with 12 bases identical to TRBD2. The length of the CDR3 is 15 residues. Germline V gene sequence: CDR1 DFQATT, CDR2 SNEGSKA (reference sequence). The trim removed 3 bases at V and 7 bases at J, leaving 7 bases unmatched. The CDR3 DNA reads TGCAGTGCTAGGAGGGCGACTAGCGGGGGTAATGAGCAGTTCTTC. It specifies CSARRATSGGNEQFF.

The chain employs TRBV7-2 and TRBJ2-1, with 11 bases aligning to TRBD2. CDR3 length: 16 amino acids. Germline V gene sequence: CDR1 SGHTA, CDR2 FQGNSA. Trimming cost V 2 bases and J 7 bases; bases outside gene matches: 7. The CDR3 loop is CASSLLAGGPGNEQFF. The CDR3 DNA is TGTGCCAGCAGCTTATTAGCGGGGGGGCCGGGGAATGAGCAGTTCTTC.

This clonotype was recorded a few times. J is TRBJ1-2 and V is TRBV7-2; weak D call: TRBD1 (5 bases). V was shortened by 7 bases and J by 8 bases, with 14 bases between the two germline ends. The CDR3 runs 12 residues. Germline CDR1 and CDR2: SGHTA and FQGNSA. The CDR3 DNA reads as TGTGCCAGCACCCTAGCGAGGGACGGCTACACCTTC. As protein: CASTLARDGYTF.

The chain couples TRBV27 to TRBJ2-7, with 9 bases lining up with TRBD1. This CDR3 is built from 16 residues. V was clipped by 3 bases and J by 4 bases; unmatched bases: 10. Per germline, CDR1 MNHEY and CDR2 SMNVEV (reference sequence). The CDR3 loop reads CASSFYDRGNNYEQYF. CDR3 DNA sequence: TGTGCCAGCAGTTTCTACGACAGGGGGAACAATTACGAGCAGTACTTC.

DNA for the CDR3: TGTGCCAGCAGCCAAGATGATGGGACAGTTGGGGTTACCCAGTACTTC. This gives the protein CASSQDDGTVGVTQYF. The chain combines TRBV4-2 with TRBJ2-5; TRBD1 matches 7 bases. The germline CDR1 and CDR2 sequences are LGHNA and YNFKEQ. The junction had 12 bases not matched to a gene; V was cut back by 0 bases and J by 8 bases. The CDR3 is 16 residues long.

This clonotype appeared once. This chain links TRBV20-1 with TRBJ1-2; unclear D gene. The V end was cut by 6 bases, the J end by 5 bases, with 22 bases between. Per the germline V gene, CDR1 is DFQATT and CDR2 is SNEGSKA (reference sequence). CDR3 size: 15 residues. The CDR3 spells CSALPPEGTIYGYTF. For the CDR3, the DNA is TGCAGTGCCTTACCGCCTGAGGGAACGATTTATGGCTACACCTTC.

A remark on this clonotype: This may come from a read error, since a much larger clone is one base off. CDR3 sequence: CASRRDSNRPQHF. As DNA, the CDR3 is TGTGCCAGCAGGAGGGACAGCAATCGGCCCCAGCATTTT. The chain combines TRBV12-3 or TRBV12-4 with TRBJ1-5; TRBD1 matches 7 bases. The CDR3 consists of 13 residues.

The chain employs TRBV10-3 and TRBJ2-1, with 7 bases fitting TRBD2. J gave up 15 bases and V 2 bases, and 16 bases lay outside the gene matches. This CDR3 comprises 15 residues. Germline-derived CDR1 and CDR2 are ENHRY and SYGVKD. The CDR3 protein is CAISENAAGSSVGFF. The DNA of the CDR3 is TGTGCCATCAGTGAGAACGCAGCGGGGAGCTCGGTGGGGTTCTTC.

The genes are TRBV9 and TRBJ2-5; 9 bases are shared with TRBD1. This CDR3 contains 15 residues. V was pared by 0 bases and J by 11 bases, with 11 bases of the junction left unmatched. Germline V CDR1 and CDR2: SGDLS, YYNGEE. In DNA, the CDR3 is TGTGCCAGCAGCGTAGGGGCGGGACAGGGACGAGAGCAGTACTTC. It codes for CASSVGAGQGREQYF.

This chain links TRBV9 with TRBJ2-7, with D perhaps TRBD2 (6 bases). The CDR3 loop spans 14 amino acids. CDR1 and CDR2 from the germline V gene are SGDLS and YYNGEE. Trimming shortened V by 0 bases and J by 3 bases, and 10 bases separated the two germline ends. The CDR3 DNA sequence: TGTGCCAGCAGCGTAGGCACGGAGGGCTACGAGCAGTACTTC. This encodes CASSVGTEGYEQYF.

In its sample, this clonotype was seen a few times. The rearrangement joins TRBV12-3 or TRBV12-4 to TRBJ2-3; 11 positions agree with TRBD2. J gave up 0 bases and V 6 bases, and 5 bases lay outside the gene matches. This CDR3 is 16 amino acids long. CDR3 bases: TGTGCCAGCAGCGCTAGCGGGGGGATTAGCACAGATACGCAGTATTTT. It translates to CASSASGGISTDTQYF.

The gene calls are TRBV29-1 and TRBJ2-5; TRBD2 matches at 7 bases. The CDR3 has 14 amino acids. CDR1 and CDR2 (germline): SQVTM, ANQGSEA. The CDR3 protein is CSVALTSVRETQYF. The DNA for the CDR3 is TGCAGTGTGGCCCTTACTAGCGTACGAGAGACCCAGTACTTC.